The clone carrying this T cell receptor (beta chain) was detected many times. Its antigen is currently unknown. Relying on iRepertoire HTBI primers and Arm-PCR of CDR3 regions, the team built TCR beta libraries. TCRdb re-derived calls from the multiplex PCR reads in MiXCR, one entry per CDR3 protein. The table includes 370,000 or so distinct CDR3 sequences, 15% to 20% detected once. The sample belongs to a study of regulatory T cells in long-lasting Graves disease. Study summary: Antithyroid drugs had been given to newly diagnosed Graves' patients for under 3 months.

Notes on the study in general: Lower TCR diversity characterized persistent Graves' patients relative to newly diagnosed patients.

As for time point: newly diagnosed GD, antithyroid drugs for less than 3 months. PBMC RNA served as the TCR library source. Germline V gene data show CDR1 as SGHAT and CDR2 as FQNNGV. V lost 1 base to trimming and J lost 0 bases, with 13 bases between them. The CDR3 covers 16 residues. These same records also appear under a second study, on T cells in Graves' hyperthyroidism and ophthalmopathy. From that report: First-round RT-PCR targeting the TCR CDR3 was performed with the HTBI primer set. Blood samples included most of the expanded thyroid clonotypes exceeding 0.001.

The sample here was peripheral blood mononuclear cells (PBMCs), taken at new diagnosis, from a patient treated with antithyroid drugs. The chain couples TRBV11-2 to TRBJ2-7, with D tentatively TRBD2 (6 bases). The sequence was collected from a woman younger than 35 with Graves disease. CDR3 protein: CASSLVLRGDSYEQYF. As DNA, the CDR3 is TGTGCCAGCAGCTTAGTATTGCGGGGAGACTCCTACGAGCAGTACTTC.